The 23 T cell receptor beta chains listed next were all sequenced from one sample in a study of blood T cells in healthy people across ages (dated by TCRdb to between 2015 and 2016). The method was 5' RACE. The reads were generated on an Illumina HiSeq 2500. The second PCR ran for about 7 to 11 cycles and used a J-beta primer mix along with a sample-barcoded 5' primer. The public sequencing data were trimmed at Q25 with fastp and processed into clonotypes with MiXCR by TCRdb, which kept only in-frame beta chains. Rows with a matching CDR3 protein are joined into one entry that keeps the most common DNA and genes. The sample profile shows 1,100,000 or so distinct CDR3 sequences; under 55% of them were found once. 15% to 20% of the sample comes from the top ten. The sequenced sample was blood. The receptors here all came from an older woman in good health.

This chain connects TRBV2 to TRBJ2-3; D possibly corresponds to TRBD2 (6 bases). V was trimmed by 8 bases and J by 0 bases, leaving 12 bases between them. Germline CDR1 and CDR2: SNHLY and FYNNEI. The CDR3 loop spans 14 amino acids. For the CDR3, the DNA is TGTGCCAGCGGGAGCGGGTTTAGCACAGATACGCAGTATTTT. It translates to CASGSGFSTDTQYF.

The genes are TRBV14 and TRBJ2-4; maybe TRBD1 (5 bases). Judging by the DNA end, TRBJ2-7 fits better; the J call may be wrong. There are 14 residues in the CDR3. Germline CDR1 is SGHDN and CDR2 is FVKESK. The CDR3 reads CASSPAGPQGEQYF. In DNA, the CDR3 is TGTGCCAGCAGCCCGGCAGGACCCCAGGGCGAGCAGTACTTC.

The genes are TRBV3-1 and TRBJ2-4; D might be TRBD2 (6 bases). This CDR3 spans 17 amino acids. Per the germline V gene, CDR1 is LGHDT and CDR2 is YNNKEL (reference sequence). Trimming stripped 4 bases from V and 0 bases from J, with 16 bases between. CDR3 DNA sequence: TGTGCCAGCAGCCTTTTCGGGGGAACGTTAGCCAAAAACATTCAGTACTTC. Its protein product is CASSLFGGTLAKNIQYF.

This clonotype was detected a few times. The chain has TRBV5-1 and TRBJ1-2, with 7 bases aligning to TRBD1. The V gene end was trimmed by 3 bases and the J gene end by 7 bases; junction bases not matched to a gene: 6. Per the germline V gene, CDR1 is SGHRS and CDR2 is YFSETQ. The CDR3 is made up of 13 amino acids. In nucleotides, the CDR3 is TGCGCCAGCAGCTACGGGCCAGGGGGTGGCTACACCTTC. Residues: CASSYGPGGGYTF.

This clonotype was found many times. The genes are TRBV27 and TRBJ2-7; no clear D gene. The V gene lost 4 bases and the J gene lost 6 bases, with 10 bases spanning the gap. The CDR3 contains 12 residues. Germline CDR1 reads MNHEY; CDR2 reads SMNVEV (reference sequence). The CDR3 loop reads CASSSPPGEQYF. CDR3 nucleotide sequence: TGTGCCAGCAGTTCCCCTCCTGGCGAGCAGTACTTC.

The DNA for the CDR3 is TGCAGTGCTAGTCTGGCTAGCGGGAGACGGGAAGAGACCCAGTACTTC. This encodes CSASLASGRREETQYF. The chain couples TRBV20-1 to TRBJ2-5; TRBD2 aligns across 10 bases. Germline V gene data show CDR1 as DFQATT and CDR2 as SNEGSKA (reference sequence). V lost 3 bases, J lost 3 bases, and 10 bases stayed unmatched. The CDR3 spans 16 residues.

This clonotype showed up many times. CDR3 coding DNA: TGTGCCAGCAGCCCAGAGACCCGGTTGGAAAGGAGCGAGCAGTACTTC. This codes for CASSPETRLERSEQYF. The chain couples TRBV7-9 to TRBJ2-7; unclear D gene. The CDR3 spans 16 residues. Trimming cost V 5 bases and J 6 bases, with 23 bases left between them. CDR1 SEHNR and CDR2 FQNEAQ come from the germline V gene (reference sequence).

The gene calls are TRBV12-3 or TRBV12-4 and TRBJ2-7; D is perhaps TRBD2 (6 bases). Trimming took off 0 bases at V and 7 bases at J, with 19 bases between the two ends. The CDR3 consists of 16 residues. DNA of the CDR3: TGTGCCAGCAGTTTAGCTTCTAAGGGCCCCGCGGGGGAGCAGTACTTC. It translates to CASSLASKGPAGEQYF.

This clonotype was found a few times. A much bigger clone sits one base away, suggesting this may be a read error. The V and J genes are TRBV20-1 and TRBJ2-7; 9 nucleotides line up with TRBD2. CDR1 and CDR2 (germline): DFQATT, SNEGSKA (reference sequence). V lost 3 bases to trimming and J lost 2 bases; unmatched junction nucleotides: 2. The CDR3 spans 13 residues. The CDR3 sequence: CSARSSGTYEQYF. In DNA form, the CDR3 reads TGCAGTGCTAGGTCTAGCGGGACCTACGAGCAGTACTTC.

Points on this clonotype: One junction end does not reproduce the germline sequence, and a read error may be involved. As DNA, the CDR3 is TGCAGTCCTAGAAAAACCTACAATGAGCAGTTCTTC. Translating gives CSPRKTYNEQFF. V is TRBV20-1 and J is TRBJ2-1, with D hard to call. Germline V gene lookup returns CDR1 DFQATT and CDR2 SNEGSKA (reference sequence). The length of the CDR3 is 12 residues.

The V call is TRBV12-3 or TRBV12-4, the J call TRBJ1-2, with TRBD1 matching 7 bases. V lost 0 bases and J lost 2; bases outside the gene matches: 9. This CDR3 is built from 17 residues. The CDR3 loop is CASSLALTGQINYGYTF. In nucleotides, the CDR3 is TGTGCCAGCAGTTTAGCGCTGACGGGACAGATAAACTATGGCTACACCTTC.

This clonotype was seen only a few times. The chain links TRBV12-3 or TRBV12-4 to TRBJ2-1; TRBD1 matches at 10 bases. V was clipped by 3 bases and J by 5 bases; unmatched bases: 4. The CDR3 runs to 15 residues. CDR3 sequence reads: CASSLDRGRDNEQFF. The CDR3 DNA follows: TGTGCCAGCAGTTTGGACAGGGGGAGGGACAATGAGCAGTTCTTC.

The V and J genes are TRBV11-2 and TRBJ2-6, with 10 nucleotides matching TRBD1. J was trimmed by 5 bases and V by 0 bases; bases with no gene match: 10. CDR3 size: 19 residues. Germline V gene data show CDR1 as SGHAT and CDR2 as FQNNGV. The CDR3 protein is CASSLDRGQGSIRANVLTF. DNA of the CDR3: TGTGCCAGCAGCTTAGATCGGGGACAGGGGAGTATCAGGGCCAACGTCCTGACTTTC.

This clonotype was detected only a few times. The chain combines TRBV2 with TRBJ2-2; D not resolved. CDR3 length: 12 residues. Germline CDR1 SNHLY, CDR2 FYNNEI. V shed 7 bases and J shed 4 bases, with 7 bases lying between them. The CDR3 region is CASIGITGELFF. Written as DNA, the CDR3 is TGTGCCAGCATTGGAATCACCGGGGAGCTGTTTTTT.

This chain links TRBV6-1 with TRBJ2-5, with D uncertain. This CDR3 comprises 12 residues. Looked up from germline, CDR1 is MNHNS and CDR2 is SASEGT. The germline V and J ends were trimmed by 0 bases and 5 bases, with 4 bases remaining between them. CDR3 region: CASSEAYETQYF. Written as DNA, the CDR3 is TGTGCCAGCAGTGAAGCGTACGAGACCCAGTACTTC.

V is TRBV5-1 and J is TRBJ1-1, with TRBD1 matching over 9 bases. The V segment lost 4 bases and the J segment 5 bases; nucleotides outside the gene matches: 6. This CDR3 spans 14 amino acids. In germline, CDR1 is SGHRS, CDR2 YFSETQ. CDR3 amino acids: CASSAGQGWTEAFF. In nucleotides, the CDR3 is TGCGCCAGCAGCGCGGGACAGGGATGGACTGAAGCTTTCTTT.

To note about this clonotype: The junction shows a germline mismatch at one end, possibly a read error. The chain is built from TRBV20-1 and TRBJ2-3; 7 nucleotides line up with TRBD2. The CDR3 has 18 amino acids. Germline CDR1 DFQATT, CDR2 SNEGSKA (reference sequence). In DNA form, the CDR3 reads TGCAGTGCCAGAGGAGGAGGAGATAGCCAACTAGCGAAAGATACGCAGTATTTT. Residues: CSARGGGDSQLAKDTQYF.

This clonotype was found a few times. The rearrangement links TRBV7-2 to TRBJ2-1, with TRBD2 identical over 7 bases. This CDR3 region has 15 residues. CDR1 SGHTA and CDR2 FQGNSA come from the germline V gene. Germline trimming cut 4 bases from V and 7 bases from J; bases unmatched to any gene: 10. CDR3 amino acids: CASSSGTIPQNEQFF. CDR3 nucleotides: TGTGCCAGCAGCTCGGGGACTATCCCTCAAAATGAGCAGTTCTTC.

CDR3 protein: CASRRPTGDTQETQYF. CDR3 DNA: TGTGCCAGCAGACGTCCGACAGGGGACACCCAAGAGACCCAGTACTTC. V is TRBV9 and J is TRBJ2-5, with 8 positions matching TRBD1. V dropped 5 bases and J dropped 1; count of bases not matched to a gene: 10. CDR3 length: 16 residues. The germline CDR1 and CDR2 sequences are SGDLS and YYNGEE.

The V gene is TRBV12-3 or TRBV12-4, the J gene TRBJ2-1; TRBD2 agrees at 9 bases. V gave up 5 bases and J gave up 4 bases; unmatched junction bases: 6. This CDR3 has 15 residues. CDR3 in amino acids: CASSPGTSRYNEQFF. CDR3 coding DNA: TGTGCCAGCAGTCCCGGGACTAGCAGATACAATGAGCAGTTCTTC.

V is TRBV5-1 and J is TRBJ2-3, with 7 bases fitting TRBD1. Unmatched junction bases numbered 7, after V lost 8 bases and J lost 4 bases. CDR1 is SGHRS, CDR2 YFSETQ, per germline. The CDR3 spans 13 residues. The CDR3 reads CASNRGVADTQYF. The DNA of the CDR3 is TGCGCCAGTAACAGGGGAGTTGCAGATACGCAGTATTTT.

This clonotype has a count of ten or more. Here the CDR3 reads CASSPFPGQGRYEQYF. The CDR3, as DNA: TGTGCCAGCAGCCCTTTCCCGGGACAGGGGAGGTACGAGCAGTACTTC. The chain carries TRBV6-2 or TRBV6-3 and TRBJ2-7, with 10 bases aligning to TRBD1. Germline values: CDR1 MNHEY, CDR2 SVGEGT. Germline trimming cut 6 bases from V and 4 bases from J; bases unmatched to any gene: 12. This CDR3 has 16 residues.

For this clonotype: Mismatch with germline at one junction end may stem from a read error. The chain carries TRBV14 and TRBJ2-5, with 12 nucleotides matching TRBD1. The CDR3 has 17 residues. Per the germline V gene, CDR1 is SGHDN and CDR2 is FVKESK. Here the CDR3 DNA reads TGTGCCAGCAGCCAAGATCGGGGGACAGGGGGCTTTGAGACCCGGTACTTC. The encoded protein is CASSQDRGTGGFETRYF.